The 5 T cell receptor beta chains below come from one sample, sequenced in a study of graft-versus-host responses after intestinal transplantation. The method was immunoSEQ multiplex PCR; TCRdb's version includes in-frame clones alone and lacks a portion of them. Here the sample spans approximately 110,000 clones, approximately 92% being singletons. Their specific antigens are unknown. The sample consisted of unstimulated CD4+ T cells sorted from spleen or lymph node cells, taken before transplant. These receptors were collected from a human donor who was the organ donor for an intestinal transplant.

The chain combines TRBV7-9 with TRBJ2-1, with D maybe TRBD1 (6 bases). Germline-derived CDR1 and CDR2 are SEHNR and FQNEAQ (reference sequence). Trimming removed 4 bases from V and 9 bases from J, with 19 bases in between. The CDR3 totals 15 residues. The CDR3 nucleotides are TGTGCCAGCAGCTACCCCGGCCGGGACAAACTTGAGCAGTTCTTC. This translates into CASSYPGRDKLEQFF. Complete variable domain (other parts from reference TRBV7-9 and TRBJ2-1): DTGVSQNPRHKITKRGQNVTFRCDPISEHNRLYWYRQTLGQGPEFLTYFQNEAQLEKSRLLSDRFSAERPKGSFSTLEIQRTEQGDSAMYLCASSYPGRDKLEQFFGPGTRLTVL.

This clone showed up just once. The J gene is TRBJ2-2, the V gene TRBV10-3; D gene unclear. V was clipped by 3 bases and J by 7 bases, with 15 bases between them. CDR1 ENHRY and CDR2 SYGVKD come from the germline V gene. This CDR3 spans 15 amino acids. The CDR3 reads CAISESRARGGELFF. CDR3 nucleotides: TGTGCCATCAGTGAAAGTCGGGCCCGCGGCGGGGAGCTGTTTTTT.

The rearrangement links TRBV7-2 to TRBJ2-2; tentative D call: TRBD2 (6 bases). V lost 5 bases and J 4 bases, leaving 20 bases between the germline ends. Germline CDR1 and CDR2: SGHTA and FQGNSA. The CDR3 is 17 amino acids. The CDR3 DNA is TGTGCCAGCAGCACACACCTCTCGGGACTTATCACCGGGGAGCTGTTTTTT. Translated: CASSTHLSGLITGELFF. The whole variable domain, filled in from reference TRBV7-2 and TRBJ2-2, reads GAGVSQSPSNKVTEKGKDVELRCDPISGHTALYWYRQSLGQGLEFLIYFQGNSAPDKSGLPSDRFSAERTGGSVSTLTIQRTQQEDSAVYLCASSTHLSGLITGELFFGEGSRLTVL.

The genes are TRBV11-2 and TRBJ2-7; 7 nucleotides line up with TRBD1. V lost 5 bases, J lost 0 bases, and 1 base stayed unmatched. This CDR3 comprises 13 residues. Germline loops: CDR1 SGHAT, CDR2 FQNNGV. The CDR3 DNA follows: TGTGCCAGCAGCCGGGACAGCTCCTACGAGCAGTACTTC. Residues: CASSRDSSYEQYF.

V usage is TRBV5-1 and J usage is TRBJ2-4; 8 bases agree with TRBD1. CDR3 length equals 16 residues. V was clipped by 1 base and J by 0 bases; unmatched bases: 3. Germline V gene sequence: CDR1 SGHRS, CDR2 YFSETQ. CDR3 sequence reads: CASSLTGQGAKNIQYF. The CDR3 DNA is TGCGCCAGCAGCTTGACCGGACAGGGAGCCAAAAACATTCAGTACTTC.